The rows below give T cell receptor beta chains drawn from one sample of a study of blood T cell repertoires in COVID-19. TCRdb's table, derived via immunoSEQ multiplex PCR, lists solely in-frame clones and lacks some. The sample holds 250,000 or so clones, around four fifths seen once. The sequenced sample was peripheral blood. These receptor sequences come from a woman in her fifties or sixties with active or convalescent COVID-19. Both conserved end residues are part of each CDR3. A D gene is named only where the DNA matches it firmly. Clone size appears in some rows only: once, few, many, or a class for an expanded clone.

few,TRBV11-2,TRBJ2-5,14,NA,CASSLLLGRETQYF,TGTGCCAGCAGCCTCCTCCTGGGCCGGGAGACCCAGTACTTC
NA,TRBV5-1,TRBJ2-2,16,TRBD1,CASSLGDSRGTGELFF,TGCGCCAGCAGCTTGGGGGACAGCCGAGGCACCGGGGAGCTGTTTTTT
NA,TRBV10-3,TRBJ2-3,15,TRBD2,CAISVAGGWTDTQYF,TGTGCCATCAGTGTGGCGGGGGGGTGGACAGATACGCAGTATTTT
many,TRBV27,TRBJ1-1,16,NA,CASRLTPTGFNTEAFF,TGTGCCAGCAGATTAACTCCGACAGGTTTTAACACTGAAGCTTTCTTT
NA,TRBV3-1/TRBV3-2,TRBJ2-5,18,TRBD2,CASSGPPGTSGIQETQYF,TGTGCCAGCAGCGGACCCCCCGGGACTAGCGGGATACAAGAGACCCAGTACTTC
NA,TRBV7-9,TRBJ2-2,15,TRBD1,CASSLVGQGSGELFF,TGTGCCAGCAGCTTAGTCGGACAGGGTTCCGGGGAGCTGTTTTTT
NA,TRBV19,TRBJ2-1,14,NA,CASSIVPRGNEQFF,TGTGCCAGTAGTATAGTACCCCGGGGCAATGAGCAGTTCTTC
NA,TRBV9,TRBJ2-2,14,TRBD2,CASSKLATAGELFF,TGTGCCAGCAGTAAACTAGCGACGGCCGGGGAGCTGTTTTTT
NA,TRBV3-1/TRBV3-2,TRBJ1-1,15,TRBD1,CASSQLRGGDGRAFF,TGTGCCAGCAGCCAACTAAGAGGGGGCGATGGAAGAGCTTTCTTT
NA,TRBV10-3,TRBJ2-1,14,NA,CAIGGRSSYNEQFF,TGTGCCATCGGGGGCCGGAGCTCCTACAATGAGCAGTTCTTC
NA,TRBV5-1,TRBJ2-3,16,TRBD2,CASSTNQGLATDTQYF,TGCGCCAGCAGCACAAACCAGGGACTAGCCACAGATACGCAGTATTTT
NA,TRBV5-1,TRBJ2-7,15,NA,CASSLGSYIPYEQYF,TGCGCCAGCAGCTTGGGGTCCTATATCCCCTACGAGCAGTACTTC
NA,TRBV20-1,TRBJ2-7,11,NA,CSAIGNYEQYF,TGCAGTGCTATCGGGAACTACGAGCAGTACTTC
few,TRBV6-4,TRBJ2-2,14,NA,CASSGQVNTGELFF,TGTGCCAGCAGTGGGCAGGTTAACACCGGGGAGCTGTTTTTT
NA,TRBV7-2,TRBJ2-3,17,TRBD2,CASSLVGTSGGSDTQYF,TGTGCCAGCAGCTTAGTGGGGACTAGCGGGGGTTCGGATACGCAGTATTTT
NA,TRBV19,TRBJ2-2,15,TRBD2,CASRPLAGGGGELFF,TGTGCCAGTAGGCCACTAGCGGGAGGCGGCGGGGAGCTGTTTTTT
NA,TRBV28,TRBJ1-2,16,TRBD1,CASSETTGGGGYGYTF,TGTGCCAGCAGCGAAACCACAGGGGGCGGTGGCTATGGCTACACCTTC
NA,TRBV15,TRBJ2-5,18,TRBD1,CATKGPGTGLIVGETQYF,TGTGCCACCAAGGGCCCCGGGACAGGATTAATAGTCGGGGAGACCCAGTACTTC
NA,TRBV29-1,TRBJ1-1,14,TRBD1,CSVPSGGWGTEAFF,TGCAGCGTCCCTTCAGGGGGCTGGGGCACTGAAGCTTTCTTT
NA,TRBV30,TRBJ2-7,13,TRBD1,CAWSEGGIYEQYF,TGTGCCTGGAGTGAAGGGGGCATCTACGAGCAGTACTTC
NA,TRBV10-3,TRBJ1-1,19,NA,CAISETWRSILVGHPEAFF,TGTGCCATCAGTGAGACATGGAGATCCATCCTTGTCGGTCATCCTGAAGCTTTCTTT
NA,TRBV19,TRBJ2-3,13,TRBD1,CASSETGGNTQYF,TGTGCCAGTAGTGAAACAGGGGGGAATACGCAGTATTTT
once,TRBV7-9,TRBJ2-5,14,TRBD2,CASGERGGVETQYF,TGTGCCAGCGGAGAGCGGGGGGGCGTTGAGACCCAGTACTTC